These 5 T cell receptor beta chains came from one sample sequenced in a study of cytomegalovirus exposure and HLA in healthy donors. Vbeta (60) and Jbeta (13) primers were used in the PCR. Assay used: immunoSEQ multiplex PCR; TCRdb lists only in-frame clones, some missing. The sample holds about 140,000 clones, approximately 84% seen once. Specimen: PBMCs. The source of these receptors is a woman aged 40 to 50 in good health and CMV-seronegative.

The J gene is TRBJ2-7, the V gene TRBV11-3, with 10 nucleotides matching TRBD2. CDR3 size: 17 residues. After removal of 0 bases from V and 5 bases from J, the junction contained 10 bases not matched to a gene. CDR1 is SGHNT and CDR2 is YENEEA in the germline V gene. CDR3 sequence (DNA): TGTGCCAGCAGCTTAGACCCTGGGTCTAGCGGGGGCAACGAGCAGTACTTC. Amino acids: CASSLDPGSSGGNEQYF.

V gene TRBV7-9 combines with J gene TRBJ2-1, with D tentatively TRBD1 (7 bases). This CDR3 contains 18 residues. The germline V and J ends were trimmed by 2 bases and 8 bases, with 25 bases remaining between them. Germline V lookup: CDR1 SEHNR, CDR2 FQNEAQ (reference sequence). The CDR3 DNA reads TGTGCCAGCAGCTTAAATCCCGGGTGGGGACTCAGGGGGGATGAGCAGTTCTTC. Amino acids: CASSLNPGWGLRGDEQFF.

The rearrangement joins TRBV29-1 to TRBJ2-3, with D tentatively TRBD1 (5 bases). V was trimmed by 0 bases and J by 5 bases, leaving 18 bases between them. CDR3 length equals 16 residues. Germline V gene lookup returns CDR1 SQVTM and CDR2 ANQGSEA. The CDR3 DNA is TGCAGCGTTGAAGATGATATAGGACAAAGTTTAGATACGCAGTATTTT. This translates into CSVEDDIGQSLDTQYF.

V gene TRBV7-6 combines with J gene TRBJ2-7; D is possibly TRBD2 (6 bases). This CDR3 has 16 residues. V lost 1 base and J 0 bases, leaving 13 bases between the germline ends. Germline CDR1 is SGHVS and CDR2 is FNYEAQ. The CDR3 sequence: CASSLGEVADSYEQYF. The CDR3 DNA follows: TGTGCCAGCAGCTTAGGGGAGGTAGCGGACTCCTACGAGCAGTACTTC.

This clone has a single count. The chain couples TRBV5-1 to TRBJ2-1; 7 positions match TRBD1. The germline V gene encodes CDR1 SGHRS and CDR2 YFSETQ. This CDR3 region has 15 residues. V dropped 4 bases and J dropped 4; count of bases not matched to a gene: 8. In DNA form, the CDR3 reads TGCGCCAGCAGCCACCTGACAGGGCCATACAATGAGCAGTTCTTC. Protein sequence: CASSHLTGPYNEQFF.